The 10 T cell receptor beta chains in this list originate from one sample, sequenced in a study of blood T cell repertoires in COVID-19. Data came from immunoSEQ multiplex PCR; TCRdb stores just in-frame clones and leaves some out. In the table there are 65,000 to 80,000 clones, 88% of which are singletons. Sequenced: peripheral blood. Receptors originate from a man aged 50 to 60 with active COVID-19.

The V gene is TRBV18, the J gene TRBJ2-7; 12 nucleotides align to TRBD1. With 4 bases clipped from V and 5 bases from J, the junction kept 3 bases outside the gene matches. In germline, CDR1 is KGHSH, CDR2 LQKENI. CDR3 length: 14 residues. The CDR3 bases are TGTGCCAGCTCACTAGGGACAGGGGGCGACGAGCAGTACTTC. Translation: CASSLGTGGDEQYF.

The chain couples TRBV4-1 to TRBJ2-7, with 8 bases fitting TRBD2. The CDR3 contains 17 residues. V gave up 0 bases and J gave up 4 bases; unmatched junction bases: 11. CDR1 is MGHRA, CDR2 YSYEKL, per germline. CDR3 sequence reads: CASSQDQRAGGWYEQYF. The DNA for the CDR3 is TGCGCCAGCAGCCAAGATCAGCGTGCGGGAGGTTGGTACGAGCAGTACTTC.

The V call is TRBV7-9, the J call TRBJ2-5, with 7 bases fitting TRBD1. Germline assignment: CDR1 SEHNR and CDR2 FQNEAQ (reference sequence). J lost 5 bases, V lost 5 bases, and 8 bases had no gene match. This CDR3 has 14 amino acids. CDR3 loop: CASSTRQGGETQYF. Written as DNA, the CDR3 is TGTGCCAGCAGCACTAGACAGGGCGGCGAGACCCAGTACTTC.

V is TRBV5-6 and J is TRBJ2-2; 10 bases are a match to TRBD2. The J segment lost 5 bases and the V segment lost 1 base, leaving 8 bases of the junction unmatched. Germline V CDR1 and CDR2: SGHDT, YYEEEE. This CDR3 has 17 residues. CDR3 coding DNA: TGTGCCAGCAGCTTGCCTAGCGGGAGACCTGGGACCGGGGAGCTGTTTTTT. Its translation: CASSLPSGRPGTGELFF.

This chain links TRBV24-1 with TRBJ1-2, with TRBD1 identical over 11 bases. V lost 3 bases to trimming and J lost 5 bases; unmatched junction nucleotides: 10. The V gene's germline CDR1 is KGHDR and CDR2 SFDVKD. The CDR3 runs 17 residues. The CDR3 sequence is CATSDTTGDRGRYGYTF. DNA of the CDR3: TGTGCCACCAGTGATACCACCGGGGACAGGGGGAGGTATGGCTACACCTTC.

This chain links TRBV5-1 with TRBJ2-3; 12 nucleotides align to TRBD2. The ends lost 0 bases at V and 4 bases at J; junction bases unmatched: 15. In germline, CDR1 is SGHRS, CDR2 YFSETQ. The CDR3 runs 20 residues. In nucleotides, the CDR3 is TGCGCCAGCAGCTTGGCCGCGGGGGCACTAGCGGGAGGTGGTGCAGATACGCAGTATTTT. This encodes CASSLAAGALAGGGADTQYF. Full variable domain (missing parts from reference TRBV5-1 and TRBJ2-3): KAGVTQTPRYLIKTRGQQVTLSCSPISGHRSVSWYQQTPGQGLQFLFEYFSETQRNKGNFPGRFSGRQFSNSRSEMNVSTLELGDSALYLCASSLAAGALAGGGADTQYFGPGTRLTVL.

J is TRBJ2-1 and V is TRBV7-9; 9 nucleotides agree with TRBD2. Germline CDR1 SEHNR, CDR2 FQNEAQ (reference sequence). Germline trimming cut 1 base from V and 4 bases from J; bases unmatched to any gene: 5. The CDR3 totals 16 residues. DNA for the CDR3: TGTGCCAGCAGCTTAGTTAGCGGGAGCGATTACAATGAGCAGTTCTTC. Translated: CASSLVSGSDYNEQFF.

This sequence joins TRBV19 and TRBJ1-1; the D gene is possibly TRBD1 (6 bases). CDR3 size: 14 residues. Trimming stripped 3 bases from V and 2 bases from J, with 10 bases between. Germline assignment: CDR1 LNHDA and CDR2 SQIVND (reference sequence). DNA of the CDR3: TGTGCCAGTAGTATTGCAGGGGCTAACACTGAAGCTTTCTTT. This translates into CASSIAGANTEAFF.

V usage is TRBV7-2 and J usage is TRBJ1-1; D call uncertain. In germline, CDR1 is SGHTA, CDR2 FQGNSA. The CDR3 sequence is 15 residues long. V was trimmed by 5 bases and J by 6 bases, leaving 19 bases between them. Here the CDR3 reads CASSPRSVVGAEAFF. DNA for the CDR3: TGTGCCAGCAGCCCAAGATCGGTAGTCGGGGCTGAAGCTTTCTTT.

This rearrangement joins TRBV9 to TRBJ2-7; 11 positions match TRBD2. CDR3 length: 15 residues. From germline, CDR1 is SGDLS and CDR2 YYNGEE. J gave up 1 base and V 2 bases, and 2 bases lay outside the gene matches. CDR3 sequence (DNA): TGTGCCAGCAGCGTGACTAGCGGGGCGTCCTACGAGCAGTACTTC. Amino acids: CASSVTSGASYEQYF.